This T cell receptor (beta chain) stems from a study of spatial heterogeneity in lung cancer (dated by TCRdb to between 2019 and 2020). Background for the entire study: The donors were more than 65 patients from the lung TRACERx cohort who had early-stage, untreated non-small cell lung cancer. Follow-up PBMC samples were sequenced whenever the samples were available, and the median time to follow-up was two to three years after resection. Beta-chain transcripts were consistently detected in greater numbers than alpha-chain transcripts, which likely reflected higher beta-chain transcript abundance. In the raw uncorrected reads, each unique combination of TCR and UMI appeared more than ten times on average. In non-small cell lung cancer, the study made a quantitative comparison of TCR alpha and beta repertoires among multiple tumor regions, matched nontumor lung and blood. Nonsynonymous mutation counts, determined by whole-exome sequencing of tumor tissue, were related to TCR repertoire features. Both alpha and beta chains were TCR-sequenced in samples taken at surgery, namely 220 tumor regions, under 80 matched nontumor lung samples and about 58 PBMC samples.

Libraries came from 5' RACE. The sequencing machine was a NextSeq 500. In the TCR library protocol, a unique molecular identifier was attached to each TCR cDNA molecule so that PCR and sequencing errors could be corrected. The original methods were these. TCR identification, UMI-based error correction and CDR3 extraction were all carried out with Decombinator tools. TCRs above a frequency of 2 per 1,000, corresponding to the top 1% of the tumor frequency distribution, were defined as expanded. Each repertoire was subsampled 100 times to 5,000 TCRs, after which Renyi diversity was computed with the R vegan package. CDR3 similarity networks were constructed using string-kernel similarity of amino acid triplets, with links drawn between CDR3s whose pairwise similarity was above 0.82. In-frame beta chains were kept once TCRdb had trimmed the public reads at Q25 with fastp and called clones with MiXCR. Records with the same CDR3 protein are collapsed into one entry carrying the most frequent genes and DNA. The V and J calls shown here were made by TCRdb, not taken from the authors' results. The sample has around 110,000 distinct CDR3 sequences on record, 10% to 15% of them singletons. Around 16% of the sample goes to the ten largest clones.

This clonotype was seen more than once but under ten times. Its antigen has not been determined. No per-base quality is available; no much larger clone lies one base away. Results the study describes overall, beyond this receptor: Only roughly 13 patients were included in the comparisons of baseline and follow-up blood repertoires. Additional single-cell paired TCR alpha and beta sequencing was considered necessary to confirm, at a functional level, the hypothesis that regional TCRs recognize regional mutations. Ubiquitous expanded tumor TCRs were detected in blood more often at tumor resection than at routine follow-up.

The time point label of this sample denotes: blood at routine non-recurrence follow-up after resection. Whole RNA extracted from tumor and nontumor lung tissue, or from cryopreserved PBMC samples, was used for TCR sequencing without cell sorting. A patient was chosen for TCR sequencing only when enough RNA was available from at least two tumor regions. In the germline V gene, CDR1 corresponds to SGDLS and CDR2 to YYNGEE. Including cysteine and phenylalanine, the CDR3 has 15 amino acids. Kept here is only the CDR3 DNA, which spans 45 bases and is read in frame from base 1. Trimming at the junction amounts to 0 bases on V and 6 bases on J, and the germline ends lie 13 bases apart.

The chain joins TRBV9 to TRBJ1-5; the D region possibly corresponds to TRBD1 (5 bases align). Here the sequenced sample was PBMCs, taken at follow-up. This TCR derives from a male donor with early-stage non-small cell lung cancer. CDR3 reads: CASSVEPQGGQPQHF. The nucleotides read TGTGCCAGCAGCGTAGAACCCCAGGGAGGTCAGCCCCAGCATTTT.